The T cell receptor (beta chain) described here comes from a study of memory CD8 T cells in hepatitis C reinfection. Study at large: Between 3 and 8 weeks after reinfection detection, peak samples were drawn.

Germline V gene lookup returns CDR1 SGHNT and CDR2 YYREEE (reference sequence). V was clipped by 3 bases and J by 6 bases, with 11 bases between them. The CDR3 totals 13 residues. The assay was immunoSEQ multiplex PCR, and TCRdb's table has in-frame clones only and misses some. The data hold over 35,000 clones, with more than 75% observed a single time. Time point meaning: peak reinfection, 3 to 8 weeks after reinfection detection. No in vitro expansion preceded TCR sequencing of the sorted cells. The Montreal HEPCO cohort supplied donors who inject drugs. The source is a man younger than 35 with hepatitis C virus infection. Source material: naive CD8+ T cells sorted from blood. The chain couples TRBV5-4 to TRBJ2-3; possible D gene TRBD1, 5 bases. Here the CDR3 DNA reads TGTGCCAGCAGCTCTAGAAGGGGCGATACGCAGTATTTT. This codes for CASSSRRGDTQYF.